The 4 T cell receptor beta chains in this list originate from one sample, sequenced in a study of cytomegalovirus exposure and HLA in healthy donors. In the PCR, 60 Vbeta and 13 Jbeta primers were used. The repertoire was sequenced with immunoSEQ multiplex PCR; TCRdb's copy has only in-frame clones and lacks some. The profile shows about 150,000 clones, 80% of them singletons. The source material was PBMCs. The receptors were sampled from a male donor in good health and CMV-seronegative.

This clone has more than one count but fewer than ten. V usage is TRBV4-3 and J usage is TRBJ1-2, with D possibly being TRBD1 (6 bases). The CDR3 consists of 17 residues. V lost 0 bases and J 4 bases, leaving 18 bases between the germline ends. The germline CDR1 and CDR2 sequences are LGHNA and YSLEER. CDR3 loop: CASSQDFGGAPIYGYTF. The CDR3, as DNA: TGCGCCAGCAGCCAAGATTTCGGGGGGGCACCCATCTATGGCTACACCTTC.

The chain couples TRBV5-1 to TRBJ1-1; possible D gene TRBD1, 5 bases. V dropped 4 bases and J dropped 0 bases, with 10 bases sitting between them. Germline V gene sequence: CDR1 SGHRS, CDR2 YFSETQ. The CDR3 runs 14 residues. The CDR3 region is CASSTDIMNTEAFF. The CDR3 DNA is TGCGCCAGCAGCACGGACATCATGAACACTGAAGCTTTCTTT.

The CDR3 spells CASSQVLGGVGNEQFF. The CDR3 bases are TGCGCCAGCAGCCAAGTCCTAGGGGGCGTGGGCAATGAGCAGTTCTTC. This sequence joins TRBV4-3 and TRBJ2-1; TRBD1 aligns across 7 bases. Trimming took 1 base from V and 6 from J; bases not matched to a gene: 9. CDR1 and CDR2 (germline): LGHNA, YSLEER. The CDR3 is 16 residues long.

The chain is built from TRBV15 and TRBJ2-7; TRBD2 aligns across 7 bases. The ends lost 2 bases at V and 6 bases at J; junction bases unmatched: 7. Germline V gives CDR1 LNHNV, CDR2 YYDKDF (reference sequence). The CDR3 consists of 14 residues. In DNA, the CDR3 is TGTGCCACCAGCAGATTGGGGGGGAGCGTCGAGCAGTACTTC. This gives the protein CATSRLGGSVEQYF.